This TCR beta chain was documented in a study of T-cell reconstitution after alpha-beta-depleted transplantation in children. This clonotype was seen many times. Using unique molecular identifiers, the investigators prepared the TCRbeta library. TCRdb redid the calling of the PCR reads with MiXCR, one entry per CDR3 protein. This sample has 600,000 to 700,000 distinct CDR3 sequences, with approximately 16% found just once. With 3 bases clipped from V and 0 bases from J, the junction kept 6 bases outside the gene matches. This CDR3 spans 15 amino acids. Germline assignment: CDR1 DFQATT and CDR2 SNEGSKA (reference sequence).

The V gene is TRBV20-1, the J gene TRBJ2-5, with 8 bases aligning to TRBD2. The TCR originated in a human donor who donated a stem cell graft to a child with acute myeloid leukemia. Specimen: PBMCs from the stem cell graft donor, collected from the stem cell graft. The CDR3 is CSARELAGYQETQYF. In DNA form, the CDR3 reads TGCAGTGCTAGGGAGCTAGCGGGCTACCAAGAGACCCAGTACTTC.